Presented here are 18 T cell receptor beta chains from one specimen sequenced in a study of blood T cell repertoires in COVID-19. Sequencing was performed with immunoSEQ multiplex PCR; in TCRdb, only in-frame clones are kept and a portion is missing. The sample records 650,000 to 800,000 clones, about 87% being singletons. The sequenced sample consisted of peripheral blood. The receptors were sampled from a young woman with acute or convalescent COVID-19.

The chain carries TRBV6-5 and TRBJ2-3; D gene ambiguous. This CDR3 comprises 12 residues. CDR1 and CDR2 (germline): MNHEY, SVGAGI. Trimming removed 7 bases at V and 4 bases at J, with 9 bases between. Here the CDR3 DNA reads TGTGCCAGCAATGCACTGGCAGATACGCAGTATTTT. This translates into CASNALADTQYF.

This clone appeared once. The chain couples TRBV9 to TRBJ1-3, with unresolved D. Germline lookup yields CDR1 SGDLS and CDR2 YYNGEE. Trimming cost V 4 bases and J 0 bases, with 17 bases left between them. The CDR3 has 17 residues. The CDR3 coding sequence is TGTGCCAGCAGCAGAAGTGGGGAGCCACACTCTGGAAACACCATATATTTT. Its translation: CASSRSGEPHSGNTIYF.

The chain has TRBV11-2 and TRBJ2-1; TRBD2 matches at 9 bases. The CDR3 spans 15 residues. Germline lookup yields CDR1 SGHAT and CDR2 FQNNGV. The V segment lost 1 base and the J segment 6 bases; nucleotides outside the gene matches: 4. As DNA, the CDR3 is TGTGCCAGCAGCTTAGTCCTAGCGGGGTTCAATGAGCAGTTCTTC. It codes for CASSLVLAGFNEQFF.

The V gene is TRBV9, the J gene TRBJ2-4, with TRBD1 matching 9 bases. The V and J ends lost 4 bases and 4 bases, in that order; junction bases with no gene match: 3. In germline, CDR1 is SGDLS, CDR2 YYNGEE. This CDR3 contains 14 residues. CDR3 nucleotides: TGTGCCAGCAGCCAGGGACAGGGAAAAAACATTCAGTACTTC. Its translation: CASSQGQGKNIQYF.

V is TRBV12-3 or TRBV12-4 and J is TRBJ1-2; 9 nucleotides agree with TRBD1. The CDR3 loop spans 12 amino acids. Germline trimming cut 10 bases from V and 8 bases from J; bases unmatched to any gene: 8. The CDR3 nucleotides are TGTGCCACTCAAGGACAGGGGCAGGGCTACACCTTC. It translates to CATQGQGQGYTF.

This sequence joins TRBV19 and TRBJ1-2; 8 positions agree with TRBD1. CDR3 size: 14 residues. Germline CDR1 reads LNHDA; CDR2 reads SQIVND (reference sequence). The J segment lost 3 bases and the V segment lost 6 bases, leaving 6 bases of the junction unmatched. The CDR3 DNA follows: TGTGCCAGTAGCCGGGACAGGTCTTACTATGGCTACACCTTC. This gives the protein CASSRDRSYYGYTF.

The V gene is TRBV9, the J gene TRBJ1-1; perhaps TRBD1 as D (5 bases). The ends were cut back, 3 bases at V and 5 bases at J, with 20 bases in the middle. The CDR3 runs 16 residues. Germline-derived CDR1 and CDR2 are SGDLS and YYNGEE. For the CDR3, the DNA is TGTGCCAGCAGCGCCCGGGCCCGGGGGGTGCGAACTGAAGCTTTCTTT. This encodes CASSARARGVRTEAFF.

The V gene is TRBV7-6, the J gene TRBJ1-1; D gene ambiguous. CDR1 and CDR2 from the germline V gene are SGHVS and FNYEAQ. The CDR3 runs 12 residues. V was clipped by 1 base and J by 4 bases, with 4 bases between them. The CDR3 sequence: CASSLGPTEAFF. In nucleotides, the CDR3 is TGTGCCAGCAGCTTAGGGCCCACTGAAGCTTTCTTT. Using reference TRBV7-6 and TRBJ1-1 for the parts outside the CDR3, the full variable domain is GAGVSQSPRYKVTKRGQDVALRCDPISGHVSLYWYRQALGQGPEFLTYFNYEAQQDKSGLPNDRFSAERPEGSISTLTIQRTEQRDSAMYRCASSLGPTEAFFGQGTRLTVV.

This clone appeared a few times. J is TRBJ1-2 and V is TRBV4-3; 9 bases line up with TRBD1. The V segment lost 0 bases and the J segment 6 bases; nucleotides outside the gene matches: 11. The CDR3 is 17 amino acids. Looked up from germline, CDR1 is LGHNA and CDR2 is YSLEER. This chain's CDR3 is CASSQDLGTGKYNGYTF. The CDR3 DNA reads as TGCGCCAGCAGCCAAGATTTGGGGACAGGGAAATATAATGGCTACACCTTC.

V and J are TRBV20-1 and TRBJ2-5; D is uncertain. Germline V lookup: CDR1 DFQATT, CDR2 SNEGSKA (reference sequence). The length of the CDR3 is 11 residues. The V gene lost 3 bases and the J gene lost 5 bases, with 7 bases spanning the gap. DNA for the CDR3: TGCAGTGCTAGTGCCGGGGAGACCCAGTACTTC. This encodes CSASAGETQYF.

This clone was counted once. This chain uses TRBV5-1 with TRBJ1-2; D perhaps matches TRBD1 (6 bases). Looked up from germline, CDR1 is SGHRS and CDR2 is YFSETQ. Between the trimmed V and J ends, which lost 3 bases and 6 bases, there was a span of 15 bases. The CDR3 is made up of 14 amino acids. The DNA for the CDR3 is TGCGCCAGCAGCTCACCTGACAGGCTAAATGGCTACACCTTC. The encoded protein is CASSSPDRLNGYTF.

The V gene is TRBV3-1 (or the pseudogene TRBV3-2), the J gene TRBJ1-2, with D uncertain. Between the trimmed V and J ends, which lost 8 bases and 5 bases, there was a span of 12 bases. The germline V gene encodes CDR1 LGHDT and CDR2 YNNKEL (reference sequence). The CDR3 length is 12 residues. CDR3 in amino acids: CASGGQKYGYTF. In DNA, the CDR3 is TGTGCCAGCGGCGGGCAGAAGTATGGCTACACCTTC.

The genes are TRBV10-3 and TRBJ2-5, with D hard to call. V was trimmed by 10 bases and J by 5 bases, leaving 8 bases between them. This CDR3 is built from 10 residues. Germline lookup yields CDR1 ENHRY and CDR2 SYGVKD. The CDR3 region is CATAGETQYF. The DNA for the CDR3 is TGTGCCACCGCCGGGGAGACCCAGTACTTC.

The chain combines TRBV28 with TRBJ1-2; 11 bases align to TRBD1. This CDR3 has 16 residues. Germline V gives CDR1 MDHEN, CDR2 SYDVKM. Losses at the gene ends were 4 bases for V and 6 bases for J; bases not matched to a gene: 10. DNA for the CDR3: TGTGCCAGCAGTTATTCCGGACAGGGGGCATTGAATGGCTACACCTTC. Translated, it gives CASSYSGQGALNGYTF.

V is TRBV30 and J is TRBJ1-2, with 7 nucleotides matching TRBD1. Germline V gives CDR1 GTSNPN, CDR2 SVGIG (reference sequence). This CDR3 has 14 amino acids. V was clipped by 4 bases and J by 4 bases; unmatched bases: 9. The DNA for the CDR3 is TGTGCCTGGATAAGGAGGGGGCTAAGCTATGGCTACACCTTC. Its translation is CAWIRRGLSYGYTF.

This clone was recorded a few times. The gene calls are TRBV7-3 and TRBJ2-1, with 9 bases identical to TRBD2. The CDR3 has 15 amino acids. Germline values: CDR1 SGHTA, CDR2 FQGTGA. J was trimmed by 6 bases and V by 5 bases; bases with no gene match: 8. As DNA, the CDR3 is TGTGCCAGCAGCAATAGCGGGGGCCCCCGCAATGAGCAGTTCTTC. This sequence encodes CASSNSGGPRNEQFF.

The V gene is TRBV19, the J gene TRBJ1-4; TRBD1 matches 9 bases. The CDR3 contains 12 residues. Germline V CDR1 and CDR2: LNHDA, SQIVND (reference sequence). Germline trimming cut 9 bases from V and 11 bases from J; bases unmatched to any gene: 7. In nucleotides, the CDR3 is TGTGCCAGCACAGGGGGCCGCAAGAAACTGTTTTTT. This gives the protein CASTGGRKKLFF.

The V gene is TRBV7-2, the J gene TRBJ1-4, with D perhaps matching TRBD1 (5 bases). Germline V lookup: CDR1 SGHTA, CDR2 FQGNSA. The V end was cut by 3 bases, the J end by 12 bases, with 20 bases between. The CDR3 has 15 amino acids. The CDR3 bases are TGTGCCAGCAGCTTTTTCCCAGGGTCCTCCTCGGAACTGTTTTTT. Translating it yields CASSFFPGSSSELFF.